This entry lists 14 T cell receptor beta chains sequenced from one sample in a study of OX40 agonist ivuxolimab in advanced cancers. Profiling relied on immunoSEQ multiplex PCR, and the TCRdb table lists in-frame clones only, not all of them. The repertoire holds just under 65,000 clones, with about 89% as singletons. The source material was CD4+ or CD8+ T cells sorted from blood, sampled in a trial of the OX40 agonist ivuxolimab. These receptors originate from an adult with an advanced solid tumor such as melanoma, head and neck, liver or kidney cancer.

CDR3 nucleotide sequence: TGTGCCAGCAAGGGAGGGACAGTAGGGCGGAACACTGAAGCTTTCTTT. Encoded protein: CASKGGTVGRNTEAFF. This sequence joins TRBV27 and TRBJ1-1; TRBD1 agrees at 7 bases. This CDR3 is built from 16 residues. Trimming at V came to 7 bases and at J to 1 base, leaving 12 bases not matched to a gene. The germline V gene encodes CDR1 MNHEY and CDR2 SMNVEV (reference sequence).

This chain uses TRBV27 with TRBJ2-3; D might be TRBD1 (5 bases). Germline CDR1 and CDR2: MNHEY and SMNVEV (reference sequence). The CDR3 covers 13 residues. V lost 6 bases to trimming and J lost 7 bases, with 14 bases between them. CDR3 DNA: TGTGCCAGCAGCTCAACCTGGGGCCATACGCAGTATTTT. Protein sequence: CASSSTWGHTQYF.

The chain joins TRBV9 to TRBJ2-5, with a tentative D call TRBD2 (5 bases). The end of the DNA aligns better with TRBJ2-7, so the J call may be wrong. CDR1 SGDLS and CDR2 YYNGEE come from the germline V gene. The CDR3 spans 14 residues. CDR3 sequence reads: CASSVGTGTYEQYF. The CDR3 DNA sequence: TGTGCCAGCAGCGTAGGGACTGGGACCTACGAGCAGTACTTC.

This chain links TRBV6-1 with TRBJ2-7, with D possibly being TRBD2 (5 bases). This CDR3 spans 16 amino acids. CDR1 is MNHNS and CDR2 is SASEGT in the germline V gene. Trimming removed 4 bases at V and 3 bases at J, with 19 bases between. The CDR3 DNA is TGTGCCAGCAGTGCCGGGCCGGGGATGGGAAACTACGAGCAGTACTTC. This codes for CASSAGPGMGNYEQYF.

The chain carries TRBV10-3 and TRBJ2-2, with D possibly TRBD2 on 7 matching bases. This CDR3 is 14 amino acids long. Germline assignment: CDR1 ENHRY and CDR2 SYGVKD. V was clipped by 6 bases and J by 2 bases, with 10 bases between them. In DNA, the CDR3 is TGTGCCATCAGGGGAGGGGGAAACACCGGGGAGCTGTTTTTT. This codes for CAIRGGGNTGELFF.

The chain uses TRBV15 and TRBJ1-3, with D tentatively TRBD1 (5 bases). This CDR3 contains 16 residues. With 7 bases removed from V and 0 bases from J, the gap between germline ends came to 16 bases. Germline V gene sequence: CDR1 LNHNV, CDR2 YYDKDF (reference sequence). CDR3 DNA sequence: TGTGCCACCACCCCCGGGGGGGTCTACTCTGGAAACACCATATATTTT. It yields the protein CATTPGGVYSGNTIYF.

This clone was found once. V usage is TRBV28 and J usage is TRBJ1-2, with TRBD1 matching 8 bases. There are 15 residues in the CDR3. Germline CDR1 is MDHEN and CDR2 is SYDVKM. The trim removed 4 bases at V and 7 bases at J, leaving 11 bases unmatched. CDR3: CASSSGGETTPGYTF. For the CDR3, the DNA is TGTGCCAGCAGTTCAGGGGGCGAAACCACCCCTGGCTACACCTTC.

This sequence joins TRBV6-1 and TRBJ2-1; D gene ambiguous. CDR3 length: 14 amino acids. Germline V lookup: CDR1 MNHNS, CDR2 SASEGT. The V and J ends lost 3 bases and 5 bases respectively, with 11 bases between them. The CDR3 DNA sequence: TGTGCCAGCAGTGACGAGGCCAGAAACAATGAGCAGTTCTTC. This encodes CASSDEARNNEQFF.

This clone appeared a single time. The chain employs TRBV5-1 and TRBJ1-1; tentatively, D is TRBD1 (5 bases). Per the germline V gene, CDR1 is SGHRS and CDR2 is YFSETQ. V was trimmed by 4 bases and J by 2 bases, leaving 12 bases between them. This CDR3 spans 14 amino acids. CDR3 protein: CASSPGTDNTEAFF. In nucleotides, the CDR3 is TGCGCCAGCAGCCCGGGGACGGACAACACTGAAGCTTTCTTT.

Comment on this clone: The sample carries other DNA sequences with the same CDR3. This chain links TRBV2 with TRBJ2-5, with D unresolved. Germline lookup yields CDR1 SNHLY and CDR2 FYNNEI. This CDR3 region has 11 residues. The germline V and J ends were trimmed by 1 base and 5 bases, with 2 bases remaining between them. CDR3 DNA sequence: TGTGCCAGCAGTGAAGAGGAGACCCAGTACTTC. The encoded protein is CASSEEETQYF. The complete variable domain, with remaining parts taken from reference TRBV2 and TRBJ2-5, reads EPEVTQTPSHQVTQMGQEVILRCVPISNHLYFYWYRQILGQKVEFLVSFYNNEISEKSEIFDDQFSVERPDGSNFTLKIRSTKLEDSAMYFCASSEEETQYFGPGTRLLVL.

The gene calls are TRBV6-1 and TRBJ2-7, with no clear D. Germline assignment: CDR1 MNHNS and CDR2 SASEGT. Trimming took 3 bases from V and 4 from J, leaving 4 bases between them. The CDR3 has 11 amino acids. The CDR3 DNA is TGTGCCAGCAGTGACAGGTACGAGCAGTACTTC. Amino acid sequence: CASSDRYEQYF.

The V gene is TRBV6-5, the J gene TRBJ2-7; 9 nucleotides align to TRBD2. CDR1 and CDR2 (germline): MNHEY, SVGAGI. The CDR3 is 15 residues long. Trimming removed 6 bases from V and 5 bases from J; junction bases left unmatched: 11. In DNA, the CDR3 is TGTGCCAGCAGCTCCCCCAACCTAGCGGGAAACGAGCAGTACTTC. Amino acid sequence: CASSSPNLAGNEQYF.

The chain couples TRBV10-2 to TRBJ2-1; 13 positions agree with TRBD2. Germline values: CDR1 WSHSY, CDR2 SAAADI. Unmatched junction bases numbered 6, after V lost 4 bases and J lost 9 bases. CDR3 size: 15 residues. CDR3 amino acids: CASSAPGLAGFEQFF. CDR3 in DNA: TGCGCCAGCAGTGCCCCGGGACTAGCGGGGTTTGAGCAGTTCTTC.

This clone was found once. The chain links TRBV11-2 to TRBJ2-6, with 8 bases lining up with TRBD2. From germline, CDR1 is SGHAT and CDR2 FQNNGV. There are 18 residues in the CDR3. V was pared by 2 bases and J by 0 bases, with 6 bases of the junction left unmatched. CDR3: CASSLHGGGSSGANVLTF. In nucleotides, the CDR3 is TGTGCCAGCAGCTTACACGGCGGGGGGAGCTCTGGGGCCAACGTCCTGACTTTC.